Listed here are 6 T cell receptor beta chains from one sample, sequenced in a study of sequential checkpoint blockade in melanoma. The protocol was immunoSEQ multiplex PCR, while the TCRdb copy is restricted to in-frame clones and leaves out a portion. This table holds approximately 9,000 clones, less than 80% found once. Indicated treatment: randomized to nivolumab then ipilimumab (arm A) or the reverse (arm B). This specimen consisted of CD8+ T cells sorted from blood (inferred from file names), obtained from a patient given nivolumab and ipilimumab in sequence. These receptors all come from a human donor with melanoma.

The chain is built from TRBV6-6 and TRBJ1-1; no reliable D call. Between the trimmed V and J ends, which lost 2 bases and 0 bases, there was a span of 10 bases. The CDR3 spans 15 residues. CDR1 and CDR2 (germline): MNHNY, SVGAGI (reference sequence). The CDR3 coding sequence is TGTGCCAGCAGTTACGGGTTCGGGGTGAACACTGAAGCTTTCTTT. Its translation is CASSYGFGVNTEAFF.

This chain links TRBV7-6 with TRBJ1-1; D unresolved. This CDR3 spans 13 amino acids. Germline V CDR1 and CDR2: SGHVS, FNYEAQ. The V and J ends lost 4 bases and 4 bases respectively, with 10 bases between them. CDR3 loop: CASSSRTVTEAFF. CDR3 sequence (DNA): TGTGCCAGCAGCTCCAGGACTGTCACTGAAGCTTTCTTT.

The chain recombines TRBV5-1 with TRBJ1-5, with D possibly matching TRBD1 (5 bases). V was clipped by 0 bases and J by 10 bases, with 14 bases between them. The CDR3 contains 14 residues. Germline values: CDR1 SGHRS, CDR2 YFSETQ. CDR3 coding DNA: TGCGCCAGCAGCTTGGGGGGGGAAGGGCAACCCCAGCATTTT. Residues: CASSLGGEGQPQHF.

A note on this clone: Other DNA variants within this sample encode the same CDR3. The CDR3 spells CASSQGRVRERSPLHF. CDR3 coding DNA: TGTGCCAGCAGCCAAGGCAGGGTAAGAGAGCGTTCACCCCTCCACTTT. This chain links TRBV13 with TRBJ1-6, with D possibly matching TRBD1 (5 bases). The V gene's germline CDR1 is PRHDT and CDR2 FYEKMQ (reference sequence). Trimming cost V 5 bases and J 9 bases, with 20 bases left between them. This CDR3 comprises 16 residues.

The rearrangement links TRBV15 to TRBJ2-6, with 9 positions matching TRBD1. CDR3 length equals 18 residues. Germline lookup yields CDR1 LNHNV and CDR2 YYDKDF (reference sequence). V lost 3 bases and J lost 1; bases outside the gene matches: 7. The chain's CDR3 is CATSSPGQGISGANVLTF. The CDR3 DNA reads TGTGCCACCAGCAGTCCGGGACAGGGAATTTCTGGGGCCAACGTCCTGACTTTC.

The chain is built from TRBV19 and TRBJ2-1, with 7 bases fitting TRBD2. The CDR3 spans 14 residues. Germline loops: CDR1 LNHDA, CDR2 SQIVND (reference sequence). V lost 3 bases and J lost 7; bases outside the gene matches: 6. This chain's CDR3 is CASSITSVPNEQFF. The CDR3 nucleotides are TGTGCCAGTAGTATTACTAGCGTACCAAATGAGCAGTTCTTC. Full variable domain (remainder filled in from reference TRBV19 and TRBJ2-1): DGGITQSPKYLFRKEGQNVTLSCEQNLNHDAMYWYRQDPGQGLRLIYYSQIVNDFQKGDIAEGYSVSREKKESFPLTVTSAQKNPTAFYLCASSITSVPNEQFFGPGTRLTVL.